This TCR beta chain was profiled in a study of T-cell reconstitution after alpha-beta-depleted transplantation in children listed by TCRdb under 2016. Concerning the study at large: The study quantitatively tracked T-cell immune reconstitution after TCRalphabeta/CD19-depleted allogeneic hematopoietic cell transplantation in children using TCR repertoire profiling.

The treatment or condition label corresponds to: allogeneic hematopoietic cell transplantation with graft depleted of TCRalphabeta T cells and CD19 B cells. Transplant recipients were children who received TCRalphabeta/CD19-depleted allogeneic hematopoietic cell grafts. Per the germline V gene, SGHRS is the CDR1 and YFSETQ is the CDR2. The CDR3 covers 14 residues, taking in both the cysteine and the phenylalanine. CDR3 DNA is the only sequence kept; it has 42 bases, read in frame from the first base. V sheds 5 bases and J sheds 2 bases, leaving 13 bases between their ends. A few counts support this clonotype. This clone's antigen is unknown. Per-base quality was not reported, and no clone a single base away is much larger than it. What the study reported, not specific to this receptor: The frequencies of hyperexpanded clones fell over the following months, and after one year, T-cell counts and TCRbeta diversity were mostly attributed to newly produced T cells. In some patients, the high TCRbeta diversity seen at day 60 was put down to recipient T cells and intrathymic progenitors that had survived conditioning. Apparently early alphabetaT-cell count recovery about two months after transplant reportedly relied on only several hundred rapidly expanded clones derived from non-depleted graft cells.

The library was built by means of PCR. The sequencer was an Illumina HiSeq 2500. TCR libraries were prepared with molecular barcoding, using unique molecular identifiers to normalize TCRbeta repertoire quantification. TCRdb reran the public reads through fastp at Q25 and MiXCR, keeping productive beta chains. Entries are consolidated by CDR3 protein sequence, retaining the most common genes and DNA. The sample records more than 200,000 distinct CDR3 sequences, roughly 8.1% of which are singletons. 35% of the sample rests with the top ten. This TCR derives from a male patient between 2 and 10 years old who had a stem cell transplant for acute myeloid leukemia, so the T cells may come from the graft donor. Here the sequenced sample was PBMCs, mostly from graft donor cells, taken 360 days after TCRalphabeta/CD19-depleted stem cell transplant. Here the chain combines TRBV5-1 and TRBJ2-5; confidence is insufficient to name the D gene. The DNA sequence is as follows: TGCGCCAGCAGTATTTTAACGGAACAAGAGACCCAGTACTTC. It codes for CASSILTEQETQYF.